The present T cell receptor beta chain was sequenced within a study of shared clonotypes between healthy human individuals. Overall study findings and caveats: Richness estimates generally favored naive over memory subsets.

Everyone who donated was a Caucasian adult who lived in Nashville, Tennessee. At the deep level, the assay was run. Assay: immunoSEQ multiplex PCR; the TCRdb copy retains only in-frame clones and omits some. Among under 1,900,000 clones listed, 98% were seen once. Germline CDR1 is SGHTA and CDR2 is FQGNSA. The V and J ends lost 8 bases and 0 bases respectively, with 17 bases between them. This CDR3 is built from 15 residues. About this clone: Its target is not known.

This receptor was obtained from a man between 25 and 39 years old in good health. This sequence joins TRBV7-2 and TRBJ2-7; tentative D call: TRBD1 (6 bases). Material: naive CD4+ T cells sorted from blood. Noted subset: CD45RA+ positively selected. CDR3: CASGPNRESSYEQYF. For the CDR3, the DNA is TGTGCCAGCGGCCCGAACAGGGAGAGCTCCTACGAGCAGTACTTC.